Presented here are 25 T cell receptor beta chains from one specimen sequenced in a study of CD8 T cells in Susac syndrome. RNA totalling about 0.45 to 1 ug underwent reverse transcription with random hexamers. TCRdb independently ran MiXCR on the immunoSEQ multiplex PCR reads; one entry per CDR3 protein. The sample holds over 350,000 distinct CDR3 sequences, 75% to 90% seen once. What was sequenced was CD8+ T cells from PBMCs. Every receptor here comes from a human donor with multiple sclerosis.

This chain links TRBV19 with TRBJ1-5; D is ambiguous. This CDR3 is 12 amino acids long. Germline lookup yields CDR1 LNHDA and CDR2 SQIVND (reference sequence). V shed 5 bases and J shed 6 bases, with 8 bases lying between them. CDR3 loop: CASSYLFQPQHF. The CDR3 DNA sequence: TGTGCCAGTAGTTACCTATTTCAGCCCCAGCATTTT.

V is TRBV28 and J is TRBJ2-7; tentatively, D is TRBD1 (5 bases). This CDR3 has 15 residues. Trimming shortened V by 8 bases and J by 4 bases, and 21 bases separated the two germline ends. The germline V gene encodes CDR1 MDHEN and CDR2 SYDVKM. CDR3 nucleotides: TGTGCCAGCGAATATGAAGGGGCGCAAGGTTACGAGCAGTACTTC. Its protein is CASEYEGAQGYEQYF.

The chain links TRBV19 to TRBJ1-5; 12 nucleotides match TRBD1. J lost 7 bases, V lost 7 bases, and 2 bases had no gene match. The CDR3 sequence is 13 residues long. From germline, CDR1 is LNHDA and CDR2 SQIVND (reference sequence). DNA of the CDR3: TGTGCCAGTACGGGACAGGGGGCCCAGCCCCAGCATTTT. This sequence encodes CASTGQGAQPQHF.

Here the CDR3 DNA reads TGTGCCAGCAGTTTCTTGGACAGCCAAGAGACCCAGTACTTC. Translated, it gives CASSFLDSQETQYF. The chain is built from TRBV27 and TRBJ2-5, with a weak D call TRBD1 (6 bases). V was clipped by 3 bases and J by 1 base, with 9 bases between them. The CDR3 covers 14 residues. From germline, CDR1 is MNHEY and CDR2 SMNVEV (reference sequence).

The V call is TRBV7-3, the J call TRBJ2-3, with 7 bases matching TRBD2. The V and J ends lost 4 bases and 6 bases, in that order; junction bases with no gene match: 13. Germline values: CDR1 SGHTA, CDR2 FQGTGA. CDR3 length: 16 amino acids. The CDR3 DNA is TGTGCCAGCAGCTCCCGAGGGGAGGGCGGCGATGATACGCAGTATTTT. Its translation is CASSSRGEGGDDTQYF.

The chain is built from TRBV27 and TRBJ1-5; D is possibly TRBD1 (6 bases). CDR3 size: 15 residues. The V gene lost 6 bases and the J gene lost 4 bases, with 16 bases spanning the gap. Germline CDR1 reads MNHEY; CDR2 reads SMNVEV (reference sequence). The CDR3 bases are TGTGCCAGCAGCCCAAGGGGGTTTGGGAATCAGCCCCAGCATTTT. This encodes CASSPRGFGNQPQHF.

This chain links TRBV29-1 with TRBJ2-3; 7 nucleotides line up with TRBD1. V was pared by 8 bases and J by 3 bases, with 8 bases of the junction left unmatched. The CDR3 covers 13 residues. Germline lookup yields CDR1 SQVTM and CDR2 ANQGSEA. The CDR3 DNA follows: TGCAGCTCAGACAGGGAAATGACAGATACGCAGTATTTT. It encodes CSSDREMTDTQYF.

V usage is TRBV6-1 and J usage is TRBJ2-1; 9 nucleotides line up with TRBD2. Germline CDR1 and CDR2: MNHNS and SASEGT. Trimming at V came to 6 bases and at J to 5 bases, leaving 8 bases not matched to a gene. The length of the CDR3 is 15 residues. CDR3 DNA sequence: TGTGCCAGCAGCCGACTAGCGGACTTTAACAATGAGCAGTTCTTC. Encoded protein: CASSRLADFNNEQFF.

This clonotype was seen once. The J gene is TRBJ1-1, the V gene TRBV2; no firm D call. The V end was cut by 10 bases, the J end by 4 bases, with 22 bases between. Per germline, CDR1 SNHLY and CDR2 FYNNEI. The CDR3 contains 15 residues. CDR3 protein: CATTRWALKGTEAFF. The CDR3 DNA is TGTGCCACAACCAGATGGGCCCTTAAGGGCACTGAAGCTTTCTTT.

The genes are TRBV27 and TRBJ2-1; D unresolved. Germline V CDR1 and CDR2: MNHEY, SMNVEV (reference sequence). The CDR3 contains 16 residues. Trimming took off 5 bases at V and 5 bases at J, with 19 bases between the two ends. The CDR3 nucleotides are TGTGCCAGCAGTGCCCGACGGACGGTTGAGGACAATGAGCAGTTCTTC. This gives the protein CASSARRTVEDNEQFF.

The CDR3 DNA is TGTGCCAGCAGTTTTATCCCCCTAGCGGAGAACACAGATACGCAGTATTTT. Translation: CASSFIPLAENTDTQYF. V and J are TRBV27 and TRBJ2-3, with 7 bases lining up with TRBD2. V shed 3 bases and J 2 bases; nucleotides not matched to a gene: 11. The CDR3 contains 17 residues. Per the germline V gene, CDR1 is MNHEY and CDR2 is SMNVEV (reference sequence).

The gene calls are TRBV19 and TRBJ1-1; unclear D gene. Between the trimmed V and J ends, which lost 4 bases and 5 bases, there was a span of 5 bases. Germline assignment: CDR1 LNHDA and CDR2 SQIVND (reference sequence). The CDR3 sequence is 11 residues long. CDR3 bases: TGTGCCAGTAGTACCGTTACTGAAGCTTTCTTT. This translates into CASSTVTEAFF.

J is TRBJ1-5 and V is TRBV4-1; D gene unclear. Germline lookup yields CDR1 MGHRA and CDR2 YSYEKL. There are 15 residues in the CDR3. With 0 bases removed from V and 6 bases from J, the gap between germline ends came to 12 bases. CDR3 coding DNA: TGCGCCAGCAGCCAAGAACCCCGGACGGGTCAGCCCCAGCATTTT. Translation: CASSQEPRTGQPQHF.

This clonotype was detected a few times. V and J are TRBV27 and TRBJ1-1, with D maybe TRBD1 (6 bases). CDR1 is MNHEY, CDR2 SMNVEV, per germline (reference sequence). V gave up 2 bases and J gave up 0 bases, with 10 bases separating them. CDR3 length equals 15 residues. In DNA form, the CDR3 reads TGTGCCAGCAGTTTAGGGGGGCCCATGAACACTGAAGCTTTCTTT. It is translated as CASSLGGPMNTEAFF.

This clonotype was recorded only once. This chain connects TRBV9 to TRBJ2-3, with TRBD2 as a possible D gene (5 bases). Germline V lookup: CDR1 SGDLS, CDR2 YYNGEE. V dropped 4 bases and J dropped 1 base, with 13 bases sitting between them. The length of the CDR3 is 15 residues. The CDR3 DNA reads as TGTGCCAGCAGCTCCCAAGCCGGGGGCACAGATACGCAGTATTTT. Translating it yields CASSSQAGGTDTQYF.

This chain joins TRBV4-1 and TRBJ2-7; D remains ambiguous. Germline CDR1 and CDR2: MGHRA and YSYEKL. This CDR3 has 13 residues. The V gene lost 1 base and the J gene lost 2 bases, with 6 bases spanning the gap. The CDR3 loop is CASSQVLPYEQYF. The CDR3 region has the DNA TGCGCCAGCAGCCAAGTTTTGCCCTACGAGCAGTACTTC.

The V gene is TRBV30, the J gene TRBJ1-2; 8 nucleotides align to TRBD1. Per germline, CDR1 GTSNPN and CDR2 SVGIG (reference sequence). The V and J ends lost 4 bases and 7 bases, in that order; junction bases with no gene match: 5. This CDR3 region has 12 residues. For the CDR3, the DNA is TGTGCCTGGAAACAGGGGGGGCTTGGCTACACCTTC. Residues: CAWKQGGLGYTF.

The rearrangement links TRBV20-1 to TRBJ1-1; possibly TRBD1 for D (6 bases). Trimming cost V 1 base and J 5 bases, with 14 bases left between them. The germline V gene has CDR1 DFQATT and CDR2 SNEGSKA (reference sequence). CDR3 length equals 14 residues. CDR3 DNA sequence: TGCAGTGCTAGAGCTCCAGGGGATAAGACTGAAGCTTTCTTT. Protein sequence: CSARAPGDKTEAFF.

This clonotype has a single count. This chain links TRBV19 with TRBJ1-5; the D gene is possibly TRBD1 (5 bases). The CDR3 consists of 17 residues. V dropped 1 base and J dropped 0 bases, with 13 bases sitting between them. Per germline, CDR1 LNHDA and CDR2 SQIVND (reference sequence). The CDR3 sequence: CASSIARDRLSNQPQHF. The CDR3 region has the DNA TGTGCCAGTAGTATAGCTCGGGACCGCCTTAGCAATCAGCCCCAGCATTTT.

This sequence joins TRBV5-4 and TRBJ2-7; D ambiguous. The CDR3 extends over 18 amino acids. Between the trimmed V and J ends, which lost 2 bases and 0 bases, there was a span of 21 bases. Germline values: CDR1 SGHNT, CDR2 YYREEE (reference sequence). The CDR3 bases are TGTGCCAGCAGCTTCTCGGCAGGTGGGATGTCGAGCTCCTACGAGCAGTACTTC. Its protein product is CASSFSAGGMSSSYEQYF.

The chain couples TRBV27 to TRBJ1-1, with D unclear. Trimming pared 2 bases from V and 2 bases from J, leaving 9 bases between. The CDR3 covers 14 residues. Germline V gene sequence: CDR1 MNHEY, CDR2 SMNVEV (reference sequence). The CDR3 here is CASSLTAGNTEAFF. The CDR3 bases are TGTGCCAGCAGTTTAACGGCAGGAAACACTGAAGCTTTCTTT.

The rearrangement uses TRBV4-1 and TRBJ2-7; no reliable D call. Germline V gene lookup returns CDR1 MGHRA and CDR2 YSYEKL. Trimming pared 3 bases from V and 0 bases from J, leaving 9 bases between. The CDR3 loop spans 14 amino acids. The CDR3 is CASSQGFPSYEQYF. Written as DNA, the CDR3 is TGCGCCAGCAGCCAGGGGTTCCCCTCCTACGAGCAGTACTTC.

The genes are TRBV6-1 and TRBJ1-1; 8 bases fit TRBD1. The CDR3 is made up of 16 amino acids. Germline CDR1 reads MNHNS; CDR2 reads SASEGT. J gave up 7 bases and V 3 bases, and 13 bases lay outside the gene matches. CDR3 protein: CASSEAFSGQVDEAFF. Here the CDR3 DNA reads TGTGCCAGCAGTGAGGCTTTCTCGGGACAGGTCGATGAAGCTTTCTTT.

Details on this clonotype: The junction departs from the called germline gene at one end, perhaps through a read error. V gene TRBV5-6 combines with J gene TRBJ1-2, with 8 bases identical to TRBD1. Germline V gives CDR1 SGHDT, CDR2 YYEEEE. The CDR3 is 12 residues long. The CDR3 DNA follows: TGCGCCAGCAGTCCCGGACAGGGAGGCTACACCTTC. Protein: CASSPGQGGYTF. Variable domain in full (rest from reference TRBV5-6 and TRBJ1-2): DAGVTQSPTHLIKTRGQQVTLRCSPKSGHDTVSWYQQALGQGPQFIFQYYEEEERQRGNFPDRFSGHQFPNYSSELNVNALLLGDSALYLCASSPGQGGYTFGSGTRLTVV.

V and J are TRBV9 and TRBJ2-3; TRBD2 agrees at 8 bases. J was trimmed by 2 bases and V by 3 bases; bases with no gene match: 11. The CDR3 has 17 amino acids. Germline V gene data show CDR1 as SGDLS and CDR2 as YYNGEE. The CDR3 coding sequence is TGTGCCAGCAGCGCCCGACTAGCGCCTACGCCCACAGATACGCAGTATTTT. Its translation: CASSARLAPTPTDTQYF.